This TCR beta chain was recovered during a study of shared clonotypes between healthy human individuals. Study-level points and caveats: Expectations were that clonotype sharing among donors would be affected by sequencing depth. Rarefaction indicated that sorted-subset sequencing remained incomplete although depth was large.

Of note for this clone: Its antigen is as yet unknown.

Participating donors were healthy, HIV-negative adults free of recent acute infections or vaccinations. Naive CD4+ cells were CD45RA-selected; the remaining cells were memory. V was trimmed by 2 bases and J by 10 bases, leaving 21 bases between them. CDR3 length: 16 residues. CDR1 is SGHTA, CDR2 FQGNSA, per germline. Sequencing used immunoSEQ multiplex PCR; TCRdb keeps in-frame clones, though not all of them. In the table there are roughly 2 million clones, approximately 94% of which are singletons. This sequence was found in a man aged 18 to 30 in good health. Sequenced input: naive CD4+ T cells sorted from blood. Described subset: CD45RA+ positively selected. The chain couples TRBV7-2 to TRBJ1-3, with D maybe TRBD1 (5 bases). CDR3 sequence (DNA): TGTGCCAGCAGCTTACAGGGTACTGGGACTTCCACAACCATATATTTT. Translation gives CASSLQGTGTSTTIYF. The variable domain in full, completed from reference TRBV7-2 and TRBJ1-3, reads GAGVSQSPSNKVTEKGKDVELRCDPISGHTALYWYRQSLGQGLEFLIYFQGNSAPDKSGLPSDRFSAERTGGSVSTLTIQRTQQEDSAVYLCASSLQGTGTSTTIYFGEGSWLTVV.